The T cell receptor (beta chain) under discussion was sequenced for a study of T cell changes during pregnancy in multiple sclerosis. The CDR3 consists of 16 residues. V dropped 5 bases and J dropped 6 bases, with 20 bases sitting between them. Per the germline V gene, CDR1 is SGHAT and CDR2 is FQNNGV. Generated by immunoSEQ multiplex PCR, the TCRdb table keeps only in-frame clones and is missing some. The sample consists of 35,000 to 45,000 clones, around 92% of them appearing once. The sequenced sample consisted of peripheral blood. J is TRBJ2-1 and V is TRBV11-2; D may be TRBD2 (6 bases). The receptor was isolated from a female donor with multiple sclerosis, enrolled in a pregnancy study. The CDR3 DNA follows: TGTGCCAGCAGCCCCCGGGGGACCTCGAGGGGCAATGAGCAGTTCTTC. Amino acid sequence: CASSPRGTSRGNEQFF.